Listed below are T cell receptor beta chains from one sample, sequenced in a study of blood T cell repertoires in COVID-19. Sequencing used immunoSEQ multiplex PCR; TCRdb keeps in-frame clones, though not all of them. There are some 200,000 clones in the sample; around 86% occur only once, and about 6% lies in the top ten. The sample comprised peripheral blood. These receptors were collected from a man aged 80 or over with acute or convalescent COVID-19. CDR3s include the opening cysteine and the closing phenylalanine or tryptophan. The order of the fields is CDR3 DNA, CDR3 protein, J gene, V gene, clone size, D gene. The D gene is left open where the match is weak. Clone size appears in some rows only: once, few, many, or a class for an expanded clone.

CDR3nt: TGCGCCAGCCTGGGGACAGGCAACACCGGGGAGCTGTTTTTT; CDR3aa: CASLGTGNTGELFF; j_gene: TRBJ2-2; v_gene: TRBV10-2; abundance: NA; d_gene: TRBD1
CDR3nt: TGTGCCAGCAGGGGGCCGGGCACTGAAGCTTTCTTT; CDR3aa: CASRGPGTEAFF; j_gene: TRBJ1-1; v_gene: TRBV19; abundance: NA; d_gene: TRBD1
CDR3nt: TGTGCCAGCTCACCAAGAGAGGCGGGGAACACTGAAGCTTTCTTT; CDR3aa: CASSPREAGNTEAFF; j_gene: TRBJ1-1; v_gene: TRBV18; abundance: NA; d_gene: NA
CDR3nt: TGTGCCAGCCTGGGGAAAGGGGGTTTTACTGAAGCTTTCTTT; CDR3aa: CASLGKGGFTEAFF; j_gene: TRBJ1-1; v_gene: TRBV28; abundance: NA; d_gene: NA
CDR3nt: TGTGCCAGCAGCCCTCCCAGAGGGGGCACTGAAGCTTTCTTT; CDR3aa: CASSPPRGGTEAFF; j_gene: TRBJ1-1; v_gene: TRBV6-6; abundance: NA; d_gene: NA
CDR3nt: TGTGCCAGCAGCTCCGGCGGAAATGGCTACACCTTC; CDR3aa: CASSSGGNGYTF; j_gene: TRBJ1-2; v_gene: TRBV11-3; abundance: once; d_gene: NA
CDR3nt: TGTGCCAGCAGCCGCTTATCCGGGACTAGCGGGTATGAGCAGTTCTTC; CDR3aa: CASSRLSGTSGYEQFF; j_gene: TRBJ2-1; v_gene: TRBV3-1/TRBV3-2; abundance: NA; d_gene: TRBD2
CDR3nt: TGTGCCAGCAGCCAAACTTCGCGGGAGCATCGCTACAGCTCCTACAATGAGCAGTTCTTC; CDR3aa: CASSQTSREHRYSSYNEQFF; j_gene: TRBJ2-1; v_gene: TRBV4-2; abundance: NA; d_gene: TRBD2
CDR3nt: TGTGCCAGCAGACCCGGACAGGGTGGCAATCAGCCCCAGCATTTT; CDR3aa: CASRPGQGGNQPQHF; j_gene: TRBJ1-5; v_gene: TRBV6-5; abundance: NA; d_gene: TRBD1
CDR3nt: TGTGCCAGCAGCCCACGGGGGGCCTCTGGAAACACCATATATTTT; CDR3aa: CASSPRGASGNTIYF; j_gene: TRBJ1-3; v_gene: TRBV5-4; abundance: NA; d_gene: NA
CDR3nt: TGTGCCAGCAGCGCGACAGGGTCTGGGGCCAACGTCCTGACTTTC; CDR3aa: CASSATGSGANVLTF; j_gene: TRBJ2-6; v_gene: TRBV6-5; abundance: NA; d_gene: TRBD1
CDR3nt: TGTGCCAGCACCGAGGGGGATGGCTACACCTTC; CDR3aa: CASTEGDGYTF; j_gene: TRBJ1-2; v_gene: TRBV6-5; abundance: NA; d_gene: NA
CDR3nt: TGTGCCAGCAGCTTAGGGGGGACAGGGGGCTCTGGAAACACCATATATTTT; CDR3aa: CASSLGGTGGSGNTIYF; j_gene: TRBJ1-3; v_gene: TRBV7-2; abundance: NA; d_gene: TRBD1
CDR3nt: TGTGCCAGCAGTTTGTCCCCCACCGGGATTTATAATTCACCCCTCCACTTT; CDR3aa: CASSLSPTGIYNSPLHF; j_gene: TRBJ1-6; v_gene: TRBV27; abundance: NA; d_gene: NA
CDR3nt: TGTGCCAGCAGCTTAGGACTAGCAGACACAGATACGCAGTATTTT; CDR3aa: CASSLGLADTDTQYF; j_gene: TRBJ2-3; v_gene: TRBV11-2; abundance: NA; d_gene: TRBD2
CDR3nt: TGTGCCACCAGCAGGGGGGGTAGCAATCAGCCCCAGCATTTT; CDR3aa: CATSRGGSNQPQHF; j_gene: TRBJ1-5; v_gene: TRBV15; abundance: NA; d_gene: NA
CDR3nt: TGTGCCAGCTTATCACAGAATAGCAATCAGCCCCAGCATTTT; CDR3aa: CASLSQNSNQPQHF; j_gene: TRBJ1-5; v_gene: TRBV6-5; abundance: NA; d_gene: NA
CDR3nt: TGTGCCTGGGGCGGGGGACAGGGAAGCAATCAGCCCCAGCATTTT; CDR3aa: CAWGGGQGSNQPQHF; j_gene: TRBJ1-5; v_gene: TRBV30; abundance: NA; d_gene: TRBD1
CDR3nt: TGTGCCAGCAGTTTATCCCGACTAGAAACCGGGGAGCTGTTTTTT; CDR3aa: CASSLSRLETGELFF; j_gene: TRBJ2-2; v_gene: TRBV27; abundance: NA; d_gene: NA
CDR3nt: TGTGCCAGCAGCGTAGGGGGTGAGGGCACTGAAGCTTTCTTT; CDR3aa: CASSVGGEGTEAFF; j_gene: TRBJ1-1; v_gene: TRBV9; abundance: NA; d_gene: NA
CDR3nt: TGCGCCAGCAGCCAGGGACTAGCGGGAGGGTTGAAGTTCTTC; CDR3aa: CASSQGLAGGLKFF; j_gene: TRBJ2-1; v_gene: TRBV4-1; abundance: NA; d_gene: TRBD2
CDR3nt: TGTGCCAGCAGTGTTTCGGGAGGAAACACCATATATTTT; CDR3aa: CASSVSGGNTIYF; j_gene: TRBJ1-3; v_gene: TRBV25-1; abundance: NA; d_gene: NA
CDR3nt: TGTGCCAGCAGGAGGACAGGGAACAATGAGCAGTTCTTC; CDR3aa: CASRRTGNNEQFF; j_gene: TRBJ2-1; v_gene: TRBV28; abundance: NA; d_gene: TRBD1
CDR3nt: TGCAGCGTTGAAGCGGGAGGTCGCAATGAGCAGTTCTTC; CDR3aa: CSVEAGGRNEQFF; j_gene: TRBJ2-1; v_gene: TRBV29-1; abundance: NA; d_gene: TRBD2
CDR3nt: TGTGCCAGCAGGCCGGGACTAGCGCGGCGAGAGCAGTTCTTC; CDR3aa: CASRPGLARREQFF; j_gene: TRBJ2-1; v_gene: TRBV28; abundance: NA; d_gene: TRBD2
CDR3nt: TGTGCCAGCAGGACTTACTACGAGCAGTACTTC; CDR3aa: CASRTYYEQYF; j_gene: TRBJ2-7; v_gene: TRBV6-5; abundance: few; d_gene: NA
CDR3nt: TGTGCCAGCAGTTCTCTCCTACGGACTAGCGGGACATACAATGAGCAGTTCTTC; CDR3aa: CASSSLLRTSGTYNEQFF; j_gene: TRBJ2-1; v_gene: TRBV28; abundance: NA; d_gene: TRBD2
CDR3nt: TGTGCCAGTAGTATATCAGGAAGGAACACTGAAGCTTTCTTT; CDR3aa: CASSISGRNTEAFF; j_gene: TRBJ1-1; v_gene: TRBV19; abundance: NA; d_gene: NA
CDR3nt: TGTGCCAGCAGCCGCCAGACCGGGGAAGGGAACTATGGCTACACCTTC; CDR3aa: CASSRQTGEGNYGYTF; j_gene: TRBJ1-2; v_gene: TRBV7-2; abundance: NA; d_gene: NA
CDR3nt: TGTGCCAGCAGGGGAGGGGGGACTGAGCAGTTCTTC; CDR3aa: CASRGGGTEQFF; j_gene: TRBJ2-1; v_gene: TRBV2; abundance: NA; d_gene: NA
CDR3nt: TGTGCCAGCAGCACCGGGACAGGGGGAGGCTACACCTTC; CDR3aa: CASSTGTGGGYTF; j_gene: TRBJ1-2; v_gene: TRBV7-2; abundance: NA; d_gene: TRBD1
CDR3nt: TGTGCCAGCAGCCCTACTCCGCTAGCGCACAATGAGCAGTTCTTC; CDR3aa: CASSPTPLAHNEQFF; j_gene: TRBJ2-1; v_gene: TRBV5-6; abundance: NA; d_gene: NA
CDR3nt: TGTGCCAGCAGCTTAAGAGGGACTCAGTACCAAGAGACCCAGTACTTC; CDR3aa: CASSLRGTQYQETQYF; j_gene: TRBJ2-5; v_gene: TRBV7-9; abundance: NA; d_gene: NA
CDR3nt: TGTGCCAGCAGCAAGGAGACAGATACGCAGTATTTT; CDR3aa: CASSKETDTQYF; j_gene: TRBJ2-3; v_gene: TRBV21-1; abundance: once; d_gene: NA
CDR3nt: TGCGCCAGCAGCTTGGTACTAGTCAGCGAGCAGTTCTTC; CDR3aa: CASSLVLVSEQFF; j_gene: TRBJ2-1; v_gene: TRBV5-1; abundance: NA; d_gene: NA
CDR3nt: TGTGCCAGCAGCTCCCCTAGCGGGAGTTTCTACAATGAGCAGTTCTTC; CDR3aa: CASSSPSGSFYNEQFF; j_gene: TRBJ2-1; v_gene: TRBV7-2; abundance: NA; d_gene: TRBD2
CDR3nt: TGTGCCAGCTCACCGGGCATCCAAACAAATGGCTACACCTTC; CDR3aa: CASSPGIQTNGYTF; j_gene: TRBJ1-2; v_gene: TRBV18; abundance: NA; d_gene: NA
CDR3nt: TGTGCCAGCAGTCGCCGACAGGGATCAGCTTTCTTT; CDR3aa: CASSRRQGSAFF; j_gene: TRBJ1-1; v_gene: TRBV6-2/TRBV6-3; abundance: NA; d_gene: TRBD1
CDR3nt: TGTGCCAGCAGCTTATTCGCCACAGGGCCCAGGGTTGAAAAACTGTTTTTT; CDR3aa: CASSLFATGPRVEKLFF; j_gene: TRBJ1-4; v_gene: TRBV7-9; abundance: NA; d_gene: NA
CDR3nt: TGTGCCAGCAGACTCTCTTACCGGGACAGCTCCTACAATGAGCAGTTCTTC; CDR3aa: CASRLSYRDSSYNEQFF; j_gene: TRBJ2-1; v_gene: TRBV11-2; abundance: NA; d_gene: TRBD1
CDR3nt: TGTGCCAGCAGGCTGACACTCATGAACACTGAAGCTTTCTTT; CDR3aa: CASRLTLMNTEAFF; j_gene: TRBJ1-1; v_gene: TRBV27; abundance: NA; d_gene: NA
CDR3nt: TGTGCCAGCAGCTTAGGAGGACAGGGAGTAGATACGCAGTATTTT; CDR3aa: CASSLGGQGVDTQYF; j_gene: TRBJ2-3; v_gene: TRBV11-3; abundance: NA; d_gene: TRBD1
CDR3nt: TGTGCCACCAGTGATGCGGGACAGGGGGCTGGAGATACGCAGTATTTT; CDR3aa: CATSDAGQGAGDTQYF; j_gene: TRBJ2-3; v_gene: TRBV24-1; abundance: NA; d_gene: TRBD1
CDR3nt: TGTGCCAGCAGTTTATCAGGGCCCAATCAGCCCCAGCATTTT; CDR3aa: CASSLSGPNQPQHF; j_gene: TRBJ1-5; v_gene: TRBV28; abundance: NA; d_gene: NA
CDR3nt: TGTGCCTGGAGCTCAGGGGTCGGTGGAAACACCATATATTTT; CDR3aa: CAWSSGVGGNTIYF; j_gene: TRBJ1-3; v_gene: TRBV30; abundance: NA; d_gene: NA
CDR3nt: TGTGCCAGCAGCCAAGACAGGGGGCGTAGCACCGGGGAGCTGTTTTTT; CDR3aa: CASSQDRGRSTGELFF; j_gene: TRBJ2-2; v_gene: TRBV16; abundance: NA; d_gene: TRBD1
CDR3nt: TGTGCCAGCAGCTTGTTTCCTAGCGGGGGCGCCTACAATGAGCAGTTCTTC; CDR3aa: CASSLFPSGGAYNEQFF; j_gene: TRBJ2-1; v_gene: TRBV7-9; abundance: once; d_gene: TRBD2
CDR3nt: TGTGCCAGCAGCTTAGCGGAGCATCAGCCCCAGCATTTT; CDR3aa: CASSLAEHQPQHF; j_gene: TRBJ1-5; v_gene: TRBV7-2; abundance: NA; d_gene: NA
CDR3nt: TGTGCCAGCAGTCATAAGTCACTAGCGGGGGGTGAGCAGTTCTTC; CDR3aa: CASSHKSLAGGEQFF; j_gene: TRBJ2-1; v_gene: TRBV6-5; abundance: NA; d_gene: TRBD2
CDR3nt: TGTGCCAGCAGTCAAGGGACAAAGCGGGGAAGTATGACTGAAGCTTTCTTT; CDR3aa: CASSQGTKRGSMTEAFF; j_gene: TRBJ1-1; v_gene: TRBV27; abundance: NA; d_gene: NA
CDR3nt: TGTGCCAGCAGCTTGGCTCCGGGGAGCACAGATACGCAGTATTTT; CDR3aa: CASSLAPGSTDTQYF; j_gene: TRBJ2-3; v_gene: TRBV5-5; abundance: once; d_gene: NA
CDR3nt: TGTGCCAGCTCACCACGTAGGGGTCAAGAGACCCAGTACTTC; CDR3aa: CASSPRRGQETQYF; j_gene: TRBJ2-5; v_gene: TRBV18; abundance: NA; d_gene: NA
CDR3nt: TGTGCCAGCAGTTTCCGGGGTCTAGCGAACTCCTACAATGAGCAGTTCTTC; CDR3aa: CASSFRGLANSYNEQFF; j_gene: TRBJ2-1; v_gene: TRBV27; abundance: once; d_gene: NA
CDR3nt: TGTGCCAGCAAGAGACAGGGGGCCGGAGGTCCGTACGAGCAGTACTTC; CDR3aa: CASKRQGAGGPYEQYF; j_gene: TRBJ2-7; v_gene: TRBV27; abundance: NA; d_gene: TRBD1
CDR3nt: TGTGCCAGCAGCCCCTTGGGGCAGGGGAGGGGGAACACTGAAGCTTTCTTT; CDR3aa: CASSPLGQGRGNTEAFF; j_gene: TRBJ1-1; v_gene: TRBV28; abundance: NA; d_gene: NA
CDR3nt: TGTGCCAGCAGCTTAGGGTATGCGGGACTAAACACAGATACGCAGTATTTT; CDR3aa: CASSLGYAGLNTDTQYF; j_gene: TRBJ2-3; v_gene: TRBV11-3; abundance: NA; d_gene: TRBD2